This T cell receptor (beta chain) was retrieved from a study of neurological immune-mediated disorders. Study results and limitations: Private repertoires in all groups were suggested by the absence of shared CDR3 amino acid sequences among expanded clones across subjects.

This clonotype was observed a handful of times. Its antigen is undetermined. Time point given: longitudinal time-point 3. With 10-nucleotide random UMIs, 5'RACE was used to make the cDNA. MiXCR was run by TCRdb on the 5' RACE reads, yielding one entry per CDR3 protein. Here the sample spans around 100,000 distinct CDR3 sequences, roughly 10% being singletons. Per germline, CDR1 SGHRS and CDR2 YFSETQ. There are 13 residues in the CDR3. The ends were cut back, 4 bases at V and 0 bases at J, with 6 bases in the middle. The sample comprised PBMCs. The V call is TRBV5-1, the J call TRBJ2-3; D is unresolved. This receptor was identified in a female donor with HTLV-1-associated myelopathy (HAM/TSP). The CDR3 sequence is CASSGVSTDTQYF. As DNA, the CDR3 is TGCGCCAGCAGCGGGGTCAGCACAGATACGCAGTATTTT.